This TCR beta chain was recovered during a study of blood T cell repertoires in COVID-19. The protocol was immunoSEQ multiplex PCR, while the TCRdb copy is restricted to in-frame clones and leaves out a portion. The sample has roughly 200,000 clones, roughly 82% seen once. Seattle researchers signed up patients amid active infection and tracked them longitudinally. Germline values: CDR1 SGHDN, CDR2 FVKESK. The CDR3 loop spans 16 amino acids. Note on this clone: The junction differs from germline at one of its ends, possibly a read error. Other DNA sequences from this sample encode an identical CDR3 as well.

The chain uses TRBV14 and TRBJ1-1; perhaps TRBD1 as D (6 bases). Sequencing used peripheral blood. The sequence came from a woman aged 60 to 75 with COVID-19, enrolled during active disease. CDR3 sequence: CASSQGQRVGNTEAFF. DNA of the CDR3: TGTGCCAGTAGCCAGGGACAAAGGGTTGGGAACACTGAAGCTTTCTTT. The full variable domain, rest sourced from reference TRBV14 and TRBJ1-1, is EAGVTQFPSHSVIEKGQTVTLRCDPISGHDNLYWYRRVMGKEIKFLLHFVKESKQDESGMPNNRFLAERTGGTYSTLKVQPAELEDSGVYFCASSQGQRVGNTEAFFGQGTRLTVV.